This T cell receptor beta chain was recovered during a study of response to subunit inactivated influenza vaccine. Concerning this clonotype itself: Its antigen remains unidentified.

MiXCR, run by TCRdb on the RT-PCR reads, gives a single entry per CDR3 protein. Among 540,000 or so distinct CDR3 sequences listed, 13% were seen once. The V segment lost 4 bases and the J segment 8 bases; nucleotides outside the gene matches: 10. CDR1 is LGHNA, CDR2 YSLEER, per germline. The CDR3 runs 15 residues. Study-level results: After each seasonal influenza vaccination, few new T cells are recruited, the authors suggested.

The chain carries TRBV4-3 and TRBJ2-1; 8 bases map to TRBD2. This receptor was obtained from a man aged 45-65 years who received an inactivated influenza vaccine. Sequencing used PBMCs from blood, obtained roughly 47 days after vaccination. The chain's CDR3 is CASSPTQLAAHEQFF. DNA of the CDR3: TGCGCCAGCAGCCCCACCCAACTAGCGGCCCATGAGCAGTTCTTC.